This TCR beta chain was sequenced for a study of shared clonotypes between healthy human individuals. Study results and limitations: Having only a few donors restricted how much genetic and exposure-history diversity was captured. Naive CD4 clonotype sharing across four donors was around 5%.

The CDR3 consists of 16 residues. Trimming cost V 6 bases and J 2 bases, with 20 bases left between them. Germline CDR1 is SGHTA and CDR2 is FQGNSA. On this clone itself: Its antigen is unidentified.

The deep-level immunoSEQ assay was used. Profiled with immunoSEQ multiplex PCR; TCRdb holds only in-frame clones, not every one. The repertoire holds about a million clones, with roughly 75% as singletons. This receptor was taken from a man aged 18 to 30 in good health. The chain combines TRBV7-2 with TRBJ2-7; D tentatively fits TRBD1 or TRBD2 (8 bases each). Material: memory CD4+ T cells sorted from blood. This sample's subset: CD45RA-negative fraction. DNA for the CDR3: TGTGCCAGCAGGCAGGGGGCGAGCGGGAGTGCCTACGAGCAGTACTTC. Protein: CASRQGASGSAYEQYF.